This T cell receptor (beta chain) was profiled in a study of blood T cell repertoires in COVID-19. Study-wide background: Collection of acute and convalescent COVID-19 samples took place in the United States, Italy and Spain. From T cells, B-cell-depleted T cells, or PBMCs came the material, which was cDNA or gDNA.

This clone appeared many times. Study processing details: Quantification of nucleated cells was approximated via reference gene primer amplification. Only in-frame clones appear in the TCRdb table, and some are missing; sequencing was by immunoSEQ multiplex PCR. V, J and clone size reflect that table, while D and trimming were determined from the DNA. The sample has roughly 200,000 clones, around four fifths seen once; the top ten hold 2.5% to 3%. This CDR3 has 16 residues. Trimming removed 5 bases from V and 10 bases from J; junction bases left unmatched: 13. Germline-derived CDR1 and CDR2 are KGHSH and LQKENI.

The chain has TRBV18 and TRBJ1-6; 8 nucleotides align to TRBD1. The sequence derives from a woman aged 80 or over with active or convalescent COVID-19. Specimen: peripheral blood. For the CDR3, the DNA is TGTGCCAGCTCAGCCACAGCAGGGGGCCTCTTATCACCCCTCCACTTT. It yields the protein CASSATAGGLLSPLHF.